Listed below are T cell receptor beta chains from one sample, sequenced in a study of patients and donors after allogeneic stem cell transplantation. Via MiXCR, TCRdb re-called the RT-PCR reads, giving one row per CDR3 protein. The profile shows approximately 250,000 distinct CDR3 sequences, over 12% of them singletons. The specimen sequenced was blood, either unsorted or a sorted T cell fraction (not recorded which). The receptors stem from a human donor who was either an allogeneic HSCT recipient or a stem cell or donor lymphocyte infusion donor (not recorded which). It is not recorded whose cells these are; they may come from a transplant donor. The CDR3 runs from the conserved cysteine through the conserved F or W. A D gene is named only where the DNA matches it firmly. Rows may omit the clone size; those that give it use once, few, many or a size class.

d_call	clone_size	v_call	j_call	cdr3_nt	cdr3_aa
TRBD2	many	TRBV24-1	TRBJ2-2	TGTGCCACCAGTGATTCATTCGGGGGGACCGGGACCGGGGAGCTGTTTTTT	CATSDSFGGTGTGELFF
TRBD1	few	TRBV24-1	TRBJ1-2	TGTGCCACCAGTTTGGGACAGGGGGTAGGCTACACCTTC	CATSLGQGVGYTF
-	-	TRBV5-1	TRBJ2-5	TGCGCCAGCAGCCCGGACAGACCGGGGGAGACCCAGTACTTC	CASSPDRPGETQYF
-	few	TRBV7-2	TRBJ1-1	TGTGCCAGCAGCAGAAAGGGGGGGGACACTGAAGCTTTCTTT	CASSRKGGDTEAFF
TRBD1	-	TRBV3-1	TRBJ1-5	TGTGCCAGCAGCCGATCACAGGGGCGTAGGAGCAATCAGCCCCAGCATTTT	CASSRSQGRRSNQPQHF
-	-	TRBV7-2	TRBJ1-2	TGTGCCAGCAGCTTAGACCGACAGCTAAGCTATGGCTACACCTTC	CASSLDRQLSYGYTF
-	-	TRBV9	TRBJ2-4	TGTGCCAGCAGCGTAATTGGTAGCGACGACAAAAACATTCAGTACTTC	CASSVIGSDDKNIQYF
-	few	TRBV20-1	TRBJ1-5	TGCAGTGCTAGAGATACAGGGAGGGGCCAGCCCCAGCATTTT	CSARDTGRGQPQHF
TRBD1	many	TRBV12-3/TRBV12-4	TRBJ1-1	TGTGCCAGCAGTCCTCGACAGGGTGGGAACACTGAAGCTTTCTTT	CASSPRQGGNTEAFF
-	few	TRBV3-1	TRBJ1-6	TGTGCCAGCAGCGCAACGGGGAATTCACCCCTCCACTTT	CASSATGNSPLHF
-	many	TRBV7-8	TRBJ2-4	TGTGCCAGCAGCCCCCGGGACGTGCTAGCCAAAAACATTCAGTACTTC	CASSPRDVLAKNIQYF